The source of this T cell receptor beta chain is a study of post-analysis software for immune sequencing data. Turning to the study itself: Some patients lacked subtype; others had relapsing-remitting, secondary progressive or progressive-relapsing disease. Study-level points and caveats: Included in a set of a few TRBV segments more frequent in patients than controls were TRBV5-6, TRBV5-1 and TRBV20-1. Multiple sclerosis patients showed significantly lower normalized Chao1 diversity than controls did.

CDR1 and CDR2 from the germline V gene are SGHTA and FQGNSA. J gave up 7 bases and V 6 bases, and 14 bases lay outside the gene matches. The CDR3 loop spans 16 amino acids. cDNA libraries of TCR beta carried unique molecular identifiers. Yield was roughly 0.5 million cDNA molecules from approximately 0.91 to 9.4 million T cells. TCRdb independently ran MiXCR on the PCR reads; one entry per CDR3 protein. Among hundreds of thousands of distinct CDR3 sequences listed, about 44% were seen once. On this clonotype: Its antigen remains unknown.

The sequence derives from a girl aged 10-17 years with multiple sclerosis. The J gene is TRBJ1-1, the V gene TRBV7-2; 10 bases map to TRBD1. The specimen was blood. The DNA of the CDR3 is TGTGCCAGCAGGAGAACCCGGGACAGGGGACTTGGTGAAGCTTTCTTT. It codes for CASRRTRDRGLGEAFF.